The text below deals with one T cell receptor beta chain. This CDR3 has 13 amino acids. Trimming left V 7 bases short and J 1 base short, with 10 bases between. CDR1 is SNHLY, CDR2 FYNNEI, per germline. This sample is drawn from a study of blood T cell repertoires in COVID-19. About the research overall: Sites in the United States, Italy and Spain provided acute and convalescent COVID-19 samples.

Authors' data handling: By means of reference gene primer amplification, nucleated cell counts were estimated. Repertoires were generated with immunoSEQ multiplex PCR, while TCRdb's copy carries only in-frame clones and drops some. V, J and clone size are those of that table, while D and trimming were read from the DNA. The sample includes about 300,000 clones, 89% of them seen just once. This chain connects TRBV2 to TRBJ1-1; D is perhaps TRBD1 (5 bases). The sequence came from a woman aged 40 to 50 who had recovered from COVID-19. The source material was PBMCs or T cells enriched from blood (not recorded which). In DNA form, the CDR3 reads TGTGCCAGCACGACGACAGCGAACACTGAAGCTTTCTTT. Its translation is CASTTTANTEAFF.